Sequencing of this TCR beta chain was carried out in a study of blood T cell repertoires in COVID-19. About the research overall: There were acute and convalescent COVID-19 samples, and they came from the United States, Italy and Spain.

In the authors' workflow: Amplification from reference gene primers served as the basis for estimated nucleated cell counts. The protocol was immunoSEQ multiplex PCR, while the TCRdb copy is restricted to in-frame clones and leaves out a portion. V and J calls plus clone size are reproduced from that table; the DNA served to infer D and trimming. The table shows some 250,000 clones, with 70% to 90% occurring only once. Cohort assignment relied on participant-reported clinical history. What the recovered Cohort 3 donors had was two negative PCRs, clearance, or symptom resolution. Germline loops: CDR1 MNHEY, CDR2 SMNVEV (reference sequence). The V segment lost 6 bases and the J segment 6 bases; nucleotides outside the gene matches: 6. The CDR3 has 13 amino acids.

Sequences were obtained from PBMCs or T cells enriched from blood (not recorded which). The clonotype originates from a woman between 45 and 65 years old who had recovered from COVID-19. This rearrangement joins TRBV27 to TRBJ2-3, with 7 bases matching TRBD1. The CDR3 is CASRRRGRDTQYF. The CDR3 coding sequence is TGTGCCAGCAGAAGAAGGGGGCGGGATACGCAGTATTTT.